The following is a T cell receptor (beta chain) sequence with its context. The germline V and J ends were trimmed by 1 base and 5 bases, with 20 bases remaining between them. This CDR3 contains 17 residues. The germline V gene has CDR1 SEHNR and CDR2 FQNEAQ (reference sequence). This specimen comes from a study of blood T cell repertoires in COVID-19. Study-wide background: The samples span acute and convalescent COVID-19 from the United States, Italy and Spain. PBMCs, B-cell-depleted T cells, or T cells were the source of the cDNA or gDNA that made up the material.

In the original analysis: Amplification from reference gene primers served as the basis for estimated nucleated cell counts. Data came from immunoSEQ multiplex PCR; TCRdb stores just in-frame clones and leaves some out. D and trimming were read from the DNA, whereas the V and J calls and clone size are those reported in that table. Of some 80,000 clones in the sample, 90% were seen once. This sequence was found in an elderly woman with active or convalescent COVID-19. Sequenced sample: peripheral blood. This chain connects TRBV7-9 to TRBJ1-2; the D gene is possibly TRBD1 (6 bases). CDR3 sequence reads: CASSLVLTRDNSYGYTF. DNA of the CDR3: TGTGCCAGCAGCTTAGTACTTACTAGGGACAACTCTTATGGCTACACCTTC.